Shown below are 26 T cell receptor beta chains from a single sample sequenced in a study of T cells in tumors after PD-1 blockade. Data came from immunoSEQ multiplex PCR; TCRdb stores just in-frame clones and leaves some out. The data show under 50,000 clones, approximately 79% seen once. Sample: PBMCs, taken before anti-PD-1 therapy. These receptors all stem from a human donor with advanced basal cell or squamous cell carcinoma (not recorded which).

The genes are TRBV7-7 and TRBJ2-1; 16 nucleotides line up with TRBD2. This CDR3 is built from 17 residues. J lost 8 bases, V lost 5 bases, and 9 bases had no gene match. Germline V lookup: CDR1 SSHAT, CDR2 FNYEAQ (reference sequence). CDR3 protein: CASSPGTSGRAGYEQFF. Written as DNA, the CDR3 is TGTGCCAGCAGCCCAGGGACTAGCGGGAGGGCCGGTTATGAGCAGTTCTTC.

Here the CDR3 DNA reads TGTGCCAGCAGTCACGGACTAGCGGGATCCTACGAGCAGTACTTC. Protein sequence: CASSHGLAGSYEQYF. V and J are TRBV5-6 and TRBJ2-7; 12 nucleotides line up with TRBD2. Germline V gene sequence: CDR1 SGHDT, CDR2 YYEEEE. The CDR3 consists of 15 residues. Losses at the gene ends were 5 bases for V and 1 base for J; bases not matched to a gene: 4.

This chain links TRBV18 with TRBJ1-1, with D tentatively TRBD1 (5 bases). Germline assignment: CDR1 KGHSH and CDR2 LQKENI. The CDR3 has 13 amino acids. Trimming stripped 8 bases from V and 1 base from J, with 11 bases between. The chain's CDR3 is CASRDSWNTEAFF. The CDR3 DNA reads TGTGCCAGCCGTGACAGTTGGAACACTGAAGCTTTCTTT.

The V call is TRBV7-6, the J call TRBJ2-7; D uncertain. The CDR3 spans 12 residues. Germline V gives CDR1 SGHVS, CDR2 FNYEAQ. Between the trimmed V and J ends, which lost 1 base and 7 bases, there was a span of 8 bases. CDR3 loop: CASSLGGREQYF. The CDR3 DNA reads as TGTGCCAGCAGCTTAGGTGGACGGGAGCAGTACTTC.

The CDR3 reads CASSLTDRGEENTEAFF. In nucleotides, the CDR3 is TGTGCCAGCAGCCTTACGGACAGGGGAGAGGAGAACACTGAAGCTTTCTTT. V and J are TRBV3-1 (or the pseudogene TRBV3-2) and TRBJ1-1; TRBD1 matches at 9 bases. In germline, CDR1 is LGHDT, CDR2 YNNKEL (reference sequence). Trimming at V came to 4 bases and at J to 1 base, leaving 10 bases not matched to a gene. The CDR3 totals 17 residues.

The chain uses TRBV6-6 and TRBJ2-7, with a weak D call TRBD1 (6 bases). The CDR3 totals 13 residues. CDR1 and CDR2 from the germline V gene are MNHNY and SVGAGI (reference sequence). V lost 5 bases to trimming and J lost 3 bases, with 11 bases between them. Here the CDR3 reads CASSQGGVYEQYF. Written as DNA, the CDR3 is TGTGCCAGCAGTCAAGGGGGAGTCTACGAGCAGTACTTC.

The chain recombines TRBV7-7 with TRBJ2-1; D is uncertain. Germline V CDR1 and CDR2: SSHAT, FNYEAQ (reference sequence). The CDR3 runs to 15 residues. The V and J ends lost 5 bases and 3 bases respectively, with 14 bases between them. This CDR3 reads CASSPIISNYNEQFF. Written as DNA, the CDR3 is TGTGCCAGCAGCCCTATAATTTCTAACTACAATGAGCAGTTCTTC.

This clone has a handful of counts. The rearrangement links TRBV27 to TRBJ2-1; tentatively, D is TRBD1 (6 bases). The CDR3 consists of 13 residues. Germline V CDR1 and CDR2: MNHEY, SMNVEV (reference sequence). The V gene lost 2 bases and the J gene lost 10 bases, with 12 bases spanning the gap. The CDR3 DNA follows: TGTGCCAGCAGTTTAACCCCTGGACAGGAGCAGTTCTTC. Protein sequence: CASSLTPGQEQFF.

The chain is built from TRBV2 and TRBJ2-7; perhaps TRBD1 as D (6 bases). The CDR3 sequence is 15 residues long. Germline V lookup: CDR1 SNHLY, CDR2 FYNNEI. The V and J ends lost 3 bases and 2 bases respectively, with 14 bases between them. The CDR3 region is CASSDDRWSTYEQYF. The CDR3 DNA follows: TGTGCCAGCAGTGATGACAGGTGGAGCACCTACGAGCAGTACTTC. The full variable domain, completed using reference TRBV2 and TRBJ2-7, is EPEVTQTPSHQVTQMGQEVILRCVPISNHLYFYWYRQILGQKVEFLVSFYNNEISEKSEIFDDQFSVERPDGSNFTLKIRSTKLEDSAMYFCASSDDRWSTYEQYFGPGTRLTVT.

The chain uses TRBV3-1 (or the pseudogene TRBV3-2) and TRBJ2-3; D may be TRBD1 (6 bases). CDR3 length equals 14 residues. The germline gives CDR1 LGHDT, CDR2 YNNKEL (reference sequence). V lost 5 bases and J lost 5, with 14 bases in between. CDR3 nucleotide sequence: TGTGCCAGCAGCTCCTTAGGGGGTCAAGATACGCAGTATTTT. This codes for CASSSLGGQDTQYF.

The DNA for the CDR3 is TGTGCCAGTAGTATGTGGGAAAGCAATCAGCCCCAGCATTTT. Residues: CASSMWESNQPQHF. The chain combines TRBV19 with TRBJ1-5; D gene uncertain. Germline loops: CDR1 LNHDA, CDR2 SQIVND (reference sequence). The ends were cut back, 3 bases at V and 1 base at J, with 7 bases in the middle. There are 14 residues in the CDR3.

The genes are TRBV7-9 and TRBJ2-1; 8 bases match TRBD1. Trimming at V came to 4 bases and at J to 6 bases, leaving 5 bases not matched to a gene. CDR1 and CDR2 (germline): SEHNR, FQNEAQ (reference sequence). There are 14 residues in the CDR3. The CDR3 loop reads CASSYQGQGNEQFF. DNA for the CDR3: TGTGCCAGCAGCTATCAAGGACAGGGCAATGAGCAGTTCTTC.

V and J are TRBV6-5 and TRBJ1-5, with a weak D call TRBD1 (6 bases). Trimming removed 5 bases from V and 7 bases from J, with 15 bases in between. This CDR3 has 14 residues. Germline CDR1 MNHEY, CDR2 SVGAGI. The CDR3 sequence is CASSNTGYRQPQHF. CDR3 nucleotides: TGTGCCAGCAGTAATACAGGGTATCGGCAGCCCCAGCATTTT.

In nucleotides, the CDR3 is TGTGCCAGCAGGGGGACAGCCGGGTTCTATGGCTACACCTTC. Protein: CASRGTAGFYGYTF. This chain uses TRBV6-5 with TRBJ1-2; 7 bases agree with TRBD1. V gave up 6 bases and J gave up 4 bases; unmatched junction bases: 8. This CDR3 has 14 amino acids. Germline V CDR1 and CDR2: MNHEY, SVGAGI.

The chain couples TRBV19 to TRBJ1-2; D ambiguous. The CDR3 consists of 14 residues. From germline, CDR1 is LNHDA and CDR2 SQIVND (reference sequence). Deletions cut 7 bases from V and 6 bases from J, with 18 bases between. The CDR3 region has the DNA TGTGCCAGTAAGCAAGGGTTGGAAGCGGATGGCTACACCTTC. This gives the protein CASKQGLEADGYTF.

A single count supports this clone. The chain employs TRBV10-2 and TRBJ1-5, with TRBD1 matching 9 bases. The CDR3 has 14 amino acids. With 6 bases clipped from V and 6 bases from J, the junction kept 6 bases outside the gene matches. Germline V CDR1 and CDR2: WSHSY, SAAADI. The CDR3 loop reads CASRGQGFGQPQHF. As DNA, the CDR3 is TGCGCCAGCAGGGGACAGGGTTTTGGTCAGCCCCAGCATTTT.

The J gene is TRBJ1-5, the V gene TRBV10-1; no clear D gene. Germline CDR1 and CDR2: WNHNN and SYGVQD (reference sequence). The V and J ends lost 5 bases and 4 bases respectively, with 6 bases between them. There are 12 residues in the CDR3. The CDR3 protein is CASSRDNQPQHF. Here the CDR3 DNA reads TGCGCCAGCAGTCGAGATAATCAGCCCCAGCATTTT.

This clone was seen more than once but under ten times. This sequence joins TRBV19 and TRBJ1-2; TRBD1 aligns across 8 bases. With 5 bases clipped from V and 5 bases from J, the junction kept 7 bases outside the gene matches. This CDR3 spans 14 amino acids. Per germline, CDR1 LNHDA and CDR2 SQIVND (reference sequence). The CDR3 DNA reads TGTGCCAGTAGTTCTCAGGGGGCGCGATATGGCTACACCTTC. Its translation: CASSSQGARYGYTF.

This sequence joins TRBV28 and TRBJ1-5; possibly TRBD1 for D (5 bases). Germline CDR1 reads MDHEN; CDR2 reads SYDVKM. This CDR3 comprises 12 residues. CDR3 amino acids: CATHRGNQPQHF. The CDR3 DNA sequence: TGTGCGACCCACCGGGGGAACCAGCCCCAGCATTTT.

This clone has only a few counts. The V gene is TRBV9, the J gene TRBJ1-2; D is perhaps TRBD1 (5 bases). Germline-derived CDR1 and CDR2 are SGDLS and YYNGEE. The CDR3 consists of 15 residues. Trimming left V 4 bases short and J 5 bases short, with 18 bases between. CDR3 DNA sequence: TGTGCCAGCAGCACCCGGGATCAGGGATCATATGGCTACACCTTC. Its protein is CASSTRDQGSYGYTF.

V usage is TRBV4-1 and J usage is TRBJ2-3; D tentatively fits TRBD1 or TRBD2 (6 bases each). The CDR3 spans 13 residues. Germline V gene sequence: CDR1 MGHRA, CDR2 YSYEKL. Trimming removed 4 bases at V and 5 bases at J, with 10 bases between. The CDR3 protein is CASSPEGGDTQYF. Here the CDR3 DNA reads TGCGCCAGCAGCCCCGAGGGGGGAGATACGCAGTATTTT.

This clone was detected a few times. J is TRBJ2-7 and V is TRBV7-2; D ambiguous. Deletions cut 1 base from V and 1 base from J, with 8 bases between. Germline CDR1 SGHTA, CDR2 FQGNSA. The CDR3 runs 14 residues. CDR3 region: CASSLEQRSYEQYF. In nucleotides, the CDR3 is TGTGCCAGCAGCTTAGAACAGAGATCCTACGAGCAGTACTTC.

In this sample, this clone turned up many times. The V gene is TRBV5-6, the J gene TRBJ1-5; 7 positions match TRBD1. Germline CDR1 SGHDT, CDR2 YYEEEE. This CDR3 has 15 amino acids. J was trimmed by 2 bases and V by 4 bases; bases with no gene match: 6. The CDR3 sequence is CASSGRGHGNQPQHF. The CDR3 DNA follows: TGTGCCAGCAGCGGAAGGGGGCACGGCAATCAGCCCCAGCATTTT.

The chain joins TRBV19 to TRBJ1-2, with TRBD1 identical over 9 bases. The J segment lost 2 bases and the V segment lost 4 bases, leaving 5 bases of the junction unmatched. Germline CDR1 is LNHDA and CDR2 is SQIVND (reference sequence). CDR3 length: 15 residues. The CDR3 coding sequence is TGTGCCAGTAGTAAGGGCACAGGGGGCAACTATGGCTACACCTTC. This codes for CASSKGTGGNYGYTF.

This clone was picked up one time. The chain has TRBV15 and TRBJ1-5, with 7 bases matching TRBD1. The ends lost 6 bases at V and 5 bases at J; junction bases unmatched: 10. The CDR3 extends over 15 amino acids. The germline V gene encodes CDR1 LNHNV and CDR2 YYDKDF (reference sequence). The CDR3 is CATRGTDRAHQPQHF. The CDR3 coding sequence is TGTGCCACCAGAGGAACAGACAGGGCGCATCAGCCCCAGCATTTT.

This rearrangement joins TRBV18 to TRBJ2-3; no firm D call. This CDR3 is built from 15 residues. In germline, CDR1 is KGHSH, CDR2 LQKENI. V was shortened by 0 bases and J by 2 bases, with 9 bases between the two germline ends. CDR3 loop: CASSPPSEYTDTQYF. CDR3 coding DNA: TGTGCCAGCTCACCACCCAGCGAATACACAGATACGCAGTATTTT.